The 16 T cell receptor beta chains listed next were all sequenced from one sample in a study of neurological immune-mediated disorders. Described time point: longitudinal time-point 1 (baseline). TCRdb re-called the 5' RACE reads through MiXCR, storing one row per CDR3 protein. This sample has tens of thousands of distinct CDR3 sequences, with approximately 11% found just once. Source material: PBMCs. The receptors were gathered from a woman aged 40 to 50 in good health.

The CDR3 region has the DNA TGTGCCACCGCGGACAGGTTTAATGAAAAACTGTTTTTT. Protein: CATADRFNEKLFF. This rearrangement joins TRBV27 to TRBJ1-4; 7 bases map to TRBD1. J gave up 4 bases and V 10 bases, and 6 bases lay outside the gene matches. This CDR3 spans 13 amino acids. The germline V gene has CDR1 MNHEY and CDR2 SMNVEV (reference sequence).

The chain employs TRBV7-2 and TRBJ1-5; 9 bases match TRBD1. There are 16 residues in the CDR3. The ends lost 5 bases at V and 4 bases at J; junction bases unmatched: 9. CDR1 SGHTA and CDR2 FQGNSA come from the germline V gene. The CDR3 nucleotides are TGTGCCAGCAGCCGTAGGCCTGGACAGGGGAATCAGCCCCAGCATTTT. Translated, it gives CASSRRPGQGNQPQHF. Full variable domain (missing parts from reference TRBV7-2 and TRBJ1-5): GAGVSQSPSNKVTEKGKDVELRCDPISGHTALYWYRQSLGQGLEFLIYFQGNSAPDKSGLPSDRFSAERTGGSVSTLTIQRTQQEDSAVYLCASSRRPGQGNQPQHFGDGTRLSIL.

This clonotype was counted ten times or more. This chain uses TRBV7-2 with TRBJ1-6; 7 bases are shared with TRBD1. The germline gives CDR1 SGHTA, CDR2 FQGNSA. This CDR3 spans 14 amino acids. V gave up 1 base and J gave up 9 bases; unmatched junction bases: 3. The CDR3 sequence is CASSLDPGGSPLHF. DNA for the CDR3: TGTGCCAGCAGCTTAGATCCAGGGGGTTCACCCCTCCACTTT.

This clonotype was counted many times. The chain joins TRBV20-1 to TRBJ2-1, with D uncertain. V lost 3 bases and J lost 4, with 7 bases in between. CDR3 size: 12 residues. Germline loops: CDR1 DFQATT, CDR2 SNEGSKA (reference sequence). The CDR3 region is CSASQAYNEQFF. The CDR3, as DNA: TGCAGTGCTAGCCAAGCTTACAATGAGCAGTTCTTC.

There are many counts of this clonotype. The V call is TRBV4-3, the J call TRBJ2-1, with a tentative D call TRBD2 (6 bases). This CDR3 region has 13 residues. The germline CDR1 and CDR2 sequences are LGHNA and YSLEER. Trimming stripped 0 bases from V and 11 bases from J, with 11 bases between. CDR3 nucleotide sequence: TGCGCCAGCAGCCAAGATTCCCTAGCGCAGCAGTTCTTC. This codes for CASSQDSLAQQFF.

There are many counts of this clonotype. This chain links TRBV12-3 or TRBV12-4 with TRBJ1-6, with a weak D call TRBD1 (6 bases). The CDR3 extends over 13 amino acids. The V and J ends lost 1 base and 13 bases respectively, with 11 bases between them. CDR3 nucleotide sequence: TGTGCCAGCAGTTTAGATTGGGGGCCTCCCCTCCACTTT. It codes for CASSLDWGPPLHF.

This clonotype came up many times. The V and J genes are TRBV10-3 and TRBJ1-1, with D uncertain. The CDR3 contains 12 residues. V shed 0 bases and J shed 7 bases, with 6 bases lying between them. CDR1 is ENHRY and CDR2 is SYGVKD in the germline V gene. The DNA of the CDR3 is TGTGCCATCAGTGAGTCCACGGTTGAAGCTTTCTTT. It encodes CAISESTVEAFF.

This clonotype has a count of ten or more. J is TRBJ2-5 and V is TRBV4-2; 12 bases are a match to TRBD2. The V gene end was trimmed by 0 bases and the J gene end by 7 bases; junction bases not matched to a gene: 15. CDR3 length: 19 residues. The germline V gene encodes CDR1 LGHNA and CDR2 YNFKEQ. CDR3 DNA sequence: TGTGCCAGCAGCCAAGAACTGGGAGCGACTAGCGGGGGCCCAGGGACCCAGTACTTC. Translation: CASSQELGATSGGPGTQYF.

In this sample, this clonotype turned up many times. The chain is built from TRBV6-2 or TRBV6-3 and TRBJ1-2; 7 bases map to TRBD1. J was trimmed by 7 bases and V by 8 bases; bases with no gene match: 10. CDR1 is MNHEY and CDR2 is SVGEGT in the germline V gene. This CDR3 is 13 amino acids long. In nucleotides, the CDR3 is TGTGCCAGCGGTCGAGGGACAGTCTCTGGCTACACCTTC. Translating gives CASGRGTVSGYTF.

This clonotype was counted ten times or more. V gene TRBV3-1 combines with J gene TRBJ1-1, with 7 bases aligning to TRBD1. CDR1 and CDR2 (germline): LGHDT, YNNKEL (reference sequence). The CDR3 contains 15 residues. The V gene end was trimmed by 5 bases and the J gene end by 4 bases; junction bases not matched to a gene: 10. As DNA, the CDR3 is TGTGCCAGCAGCTCATGGGGACAGCAATTCACTGAAGCTTTCTTT. Protein: CASSSWGQQFTEAFF.

Details on this clonotype: Its ends do not fully match the called genes, so a read error is possible. This chain uses TRBV6-5 with TRBJ1-1; D gene ambiguous. Germline lookup yields CDR1 MNHEY and CDR2 SVGAGI. There are 17 residues in the CDR3. This chain's CDR3 is CASSYSRQVFMNSEAFF. CDR3 DNA sequence: TGTGCCAGCAGTTACTCACGGCAGGTATTCATGAACTCTGAAGCTTTCTTT.

The CDR3 DNA sequence: TGTGCCAGCAGCTACGAACGCCCAGGGGCCCCCGTGTGGGGAAATCGGACCGGGGAGCTGTTTTTT. It yields the protein CASSYERPGAPVWGNRTGELFF. The rearrangement joins TRBV7-8 to TRBJ2-2, with D maybe TRBD1 (6 bases). The V gene's germline CDR1 is SGHVS and CDR2 FQNEAQ. V was shortened by 4 bases and J by 5 bases, with 35 bases between the two germline ends. CDR3 length: 22 amino acids.

Ten or more counts support this clonotype. This chain links TRBV20-1 with TRBJ2-7; 8 nucleotides line up with TRBD2. Trimming at V came to 6 bases and at J to 0 bases, leaving 7 bases not matched to a gene. The CDR3 totals 14 residues. CDR1 and CDR2 (germline): DFQATT, SNEGSKA (reference sequence). The CDR3 coding sequence is TGCAGTGCCACCAGCGGGAGCCTCTCCTACGAGCAGTACTTC. Protein sequence: CSATSGSLSYEQYF.

This clonotype was counted at least ten times. V gene TRBV9 combines with J gene TRBJ2-2; D uncertain. The V end lost 4 bases, the J end lost 0 bases, and 4 bases lay between the germline ends. There are 13 residues in the CDR3. CDR1 is SGDLS, CDR2 YYNGEE, per germline. This CDR3 reads CASSPANTGELFF. CDR3 in DNA: TGTGCCAGCAGCCCCGCGAACACCGGGGAGCTGTTTTTT.

This clonotype was found many times. This sequence joins TRBV5-1 and TRBJ1-2; 8 positions match TRBD1. CDR1 is SGHRS and CDR2 is YFSETQ in the germline V gene. V gave up 2 bases and J gave up 8 bases; unmatched junction bases: 5. CDR3 size: 13 residues. In DNA form, the CDR3 reads TGCGCCAGCAGCTTTGGACAGGGCGGGGGCTACACCTTC. Its protein is CASSFGQGGGYTF. Together with reference TRBV5-1 and TRBJ1-2, the CDR3 gives the full variable domain: KAGVTQTPRYLIKTRGQQVTLSCSPISGHRSVSWYQQTPGQGLQFLFEYFSETQRNKGNFPGRFSGRQFSNSRSEMNVSTLELGDSALYLCASSFGQGGGYTFGSGTRLTVV.

This clonotype was found many times. The chain is built from TRBV9 and TRBJ1-1; maybe TRBD1 (5 bases). This CDR3 contains 13 residues. V was cut by 3 bases and J by 1 base, with 7 bases left in between. The germline V gene has CDR1 SGDLS and CDR2 YYNGEE. The CDR3 loop reads CASSATGNTEAFF. The CDR3 DNA follows: TGTGCCAGCAGCGCAACAGGGAACACTGAAGCTTTCTTT.